These 8 T cell receptor beta chains came from one sample sequenced in a study of blood T cell repertoires in COVID-19. Clones were sequenced by immunoSEQ multiplex PCR, and TCRdb holds only the in-frame ones, with some missing. The sample has 180,000 or so clones; roughly nine tenths are singletons. The sample taken for sequencing was peripheral blood. Source of these receptors: a man aged 18 to 30 with acute or convalescent COVID-19.

This chain connects TRBV6-5 to TRBJ1-1; no clear D gene. The ends were cut back, 4 bases at V and 1 base at J, with 13 bases in the middle. The CDR3 totals 15 residues. Germline values: CDR1 MNHEY, CDR2 SVGAGI. CDR3 in amino acids: CASSSPAVGNTEAFF. The CDR3, as DNA: TGTGCCAGCAGTTCCCCTGCGGTGGGGAACACTGAAGCTTTCTTT.

This chain connects TRBV29-1 to TRBJ1-1, with a possible D match to TRBD1 (6 bases). Between the trimmed V and J ends, which lost 7 bases and 5 bases, there was a span of 11 bases. This CDR3 is 11 amino acids long. CDR1 is SQVTM, CDR2 ANQGSEA, per germline. The CDR3 DNA is TGCAGCGGGGGGGCTAGGACTGAAGCTTTCTTT. Amino acid sequence: CSGGARTEAFF.

V usage is TRBV6-1 and J usage is TRBJ1-5; D is possibly TRBD1 (6 bases). V was shortened by 6 bases and J by 1 base, with 19 bases between the two germline ends. The CDR3 extends over 17 amino acids. From germline, CDR1 is MNHNS and CDR2 SASEGT. The CDR3 nucleotides read TGTGCCAGCAGCGAAACCAGCCAAAGGGGGAGCAATCAGCCCCAGCATTTT. Translated, it gives CASSETSQRGSNQPQHF.

The chain combines TRBV9 with TRBJ2-5, with 12 bases identical to TRBD2. The germline V gene encodes CDR1 SGDLS and CDR2 YYNGEE. This CDR3 comprises 16 residues. Losses at the gene ends were 0 bases for V and 9 bases for J; bases not matched to a gene: 9. This CDR3 is CASSVGLAGAGRAQYF. The CDR3 nucleotides read TGTGCCAGCAGCGTAGGACTAGCGGGGGCCGGAAGGGCCCAGTACTTC.

The V call is TRBV30, the J call TRBJ1-6; D is perhaps TRBD1 (5 bases). Trimming pared 0 bases from V and 6 bases from J, leaving 6 bases between. Germline CDR1 and CDR2: GTSNPN and SVGIG (reference sequence). The CDR3 length is 13 residues. CDR3 sequence: CAWSVGVNSPLHF. CDR3 sequence (DNA): TGTGCCTGGAGTGTAGGGGTTAATTCACCCCTCCACTTT.

Sample share makes this clone medium-sized. The genes are TRBV7-9 and TRBJ1-5; the D is unclear. Germline CDR1 and CDR2: SEHNR and FQNEAQ (reference sequence). The V end lost 5 bases, the J end lost 4 bases, and 12 bases lay between the germline ends. CDR3 length: 14 amino acids. For the CDR3, the DNA is TGTGCCAGCAGCCTAAATGGGCAAAATCAGCCCCAGCATTTT. Residues: CASSLNGQNQPQHF.

This rearrangement joins TRBV30 to TRBJ2-3; the D gene is possibly TRBD2 (7 bases). V was shortened by 3 bases and J by 6 bases, with 16 bases between the two germline ends. This CDR3 has 14 residues. Germline V gene lookup returns CDR1 GTSNPN and CDR2 SVGIG (reference sequence). CDR3 sequence: CAWRGGARADTQYF. The CDR3 nucleotides read TGTGCCTGGAGGGGGGGGGCCAGGGCCGATACGCAGTATTTT.

The chain uses TRBV19 and TRBJ1-2; 9 bases are shared with TRBD1. CDR1 is LNHDA, CDR2 SQIVND, per germline (reference sequence). The CDR3 is 13 residues long. V gave up 4 bases and J gave up 5 bases; unmatched junction bases: 2. CDR3 in amino acids: CASSTGTGYGYTF. The CDR3 bases are TGTGCCAGTAGTACCGGGACAGGGTATGGCTACACCTTC.